Listed below are T cell receptor beta chains from one sample, sequenced in a study of shared clonotypes between healthy human individuals. This table comes from immunoSEQ multiplex PCR, and its TCRdb copy is limited to in-frame clones, with some not included. This table has about 2.4 million clones, under 95% appearing once. The sequenced material came from naive CD4+ T cells from PBMCs. The receptors were gathered from a man aged 18 to 29 in good health. Some clones in this sample may be carry-over from other donors' samples. The CDR3 runs from the conserved cysteine through the conserved F or W. D genes are given only for firm matches. Clone size is shown for a subset of rows, as once, few, many or a class of expanded clone.

V gene	J gene	clone size	D gene	CDR3 protein	CDR3 DNA
TRBV30	TRBJ2-5	NA	NA	CAWIRTGETQYF	TGTGCCTGGATCCGGACGGGAGAGACCCAGTACTTC
TRBV6-6	TRBJ1-4	NA	TRBD1	CASSSRGRDEKLFF	TGTGCCAGCAGTTCCAGGGGGCGGGATGAAAAACTGTTTTTT
TRBV28	TRBJ1-2	NA	NA	CASSWGAYGYTF	TGTGCCAGCAGCTGGGGGGCCTATGGCTACACCTTC
TRBV28	TRBJ1-1	NA	NA	CASGGVNTEAFF	TGTGCCAGTGGAGGAGTGAACACTGAAGCTTTCTTT
TRBV9	TRBJ2-1	NA	TRBD2	CASSETSANNEQFF	TGTGCCAGCAGCGAGACTAGCGCGAACAATGAGCAGTTCTTC
TRBV4-1	TRBJ2-2	NA	NA	CASSQESGQLYANTGELFF	TGCGCCAGCAGCCAAGAATCTGGACAACTCTACGCGAACACCGGGGAGCTGTTTTTT
TRBV7-9	TRBJ1-5	NA	NA	CASSSDSVPSNQPQHF	TGTGCCAGCAGCTCAGACTCAGTTCCTAGCAATCAGCCCCAGCATTTT
TRBV19	TRBJ1-3	NA	NA	CASRGGPGNTIYF	TGTGCCTCTAGGGGGGGCCCTGGAAACACCATATATTTT
TRBV28	TRBJ1-2	NA	NA	CASSSHRVYNYGYTF	TGTGCCAGCAGTTCTCACAGAGTCTATAACTATGGCTACACCTTC
TRBV6-5	TRBJ2-7	NA	TRBD1	CASSRDRGQQYF	TGTGCCAGCAGTCGAGACAGGGGGCAGCAGTACTTC
TRBV19	TRBJ1-1	NA	NA	CASHNRAMNTEAFF	TGTGCCAGTCATAACAGGGCCATGAACACTGAAGCTTTCTTT
TRBV5-5	TRBJ1-1	NA	TRBD1	CASSLGREGQGAYTEAFF	TGTGCCAGCAGCTTGGGCCGGGAAGGGCAGGGGGCTTACACTGAAGCTTTCTTT
TRBV7-3	TRBJ2-4	NA	NA	CASSLTGGGKNIQYF	TGTGCCAGCAGCTTAACCGGGGGCGGGAAAAACATTCAGTACTTC
TRBV5-1	TRBJ2-1	NA	TRBD1	CASSLTGGGRYNEQFF	TGCGCCAGCAGCCTAACAGGGGGCGGGCGGTACAATGAGCAGTTCTTC
TRBV28	TRBJ1-2	once	TRBD1	CASSPPFTSTGGSDGYTF	TGTGCCAGCAGTCCCCCTTTTACAAGCACAGGGGGCTCGGACGGCTACACCTTC
TRBV30	TRBJ2-7	NA	NA	CAWSVRAIPSYEQYF	TGTGCCTGGAGTGTTCGGGCTATCCCTTCCTACGAGCAGTACTTC
TRBV2	TRBJ2-4	NA	NA	CASSDLQVPKNIQYF	TGTGCCAGCAGTGACTTACAGGTGCCCAAAAACATTCAGTACTTC
TRBV6-1	TRBJ2-3	NA	TRBD1	CASREGTATDTQYF	TGTGCCAGCAGGGAAGGGACAGCCACAGATACGCAGTATTTT
TRBV6-5	TRBJ1-2	NA	NA	CASSYGGTSYGYTF	TGTGCCAGCAGTTACGGGGGGACCTCCTATGGCTACACCTTC
TRBV7-2	TRBJ1-6	NA	TRBD1	CASSLDWTGGSPLHF	TGTGCCAGCAGCTTAGATTGGACAGGGGGTTCACCCCTCCACTTT
TRBV6-1	TRBJ1-2	NA	NA	CASSEGWGWVANYGYTF	TGTGCCAGCAGTGAAGGGTGGGGTTGGGTAGCTAACTATGGCTACACCTTC
TRBV7-2	TRBJ2-3	once	TRBD1	CAGTLTGVSTDTQYF	TGTGCCGGAACTTTGACAGGGGTCAGCACAGATACGCAGTATTTT
TRBV5-1	TRBJ2-7	NA	NA	CASSPQGAGEQYF	TGCGCCAGCAGCCCGCAGGGCGCGGGTGAGCAGTACTTC
TRBV29-1	TRBJ2-3	NA	TRBD2	CSALGLGSTDTQYF	TGCAGCGCATTGGGACTAGGTAGCACAGATACGCAGTATTTT
TRBV6-5	TRBJ2-5	NA	NA	CASTFAGSETQYF	TGTGCCAGCACTTTTGCGGGGTCGGAGACCCAGTACTTC
TRBV18	TRBJ2-3	NA	NA	CASSPSNPDPSDTQYF	TGTGCCAGCTCTCCGTCCAATCCCGACCCTTCAGATACGCAGTATTTT
TRBV6-6	TRBJ1-2	NA	NA	CASSTGLVPGYTF	TGTGCCAGCAGTACCGGACTCGTACCTGGCTACACCTTC
TRBV20-1	TRBJ1-2	NA	NA	CSAEGIDGYTF	TGCAGTGCGGAGGGAATCGACGGCTACACCTTC
TRBV11-2	TRBJ2-1	NA	TRBD2	CASSLGSSGYNEQFF	TGTGCCAGCAGCTTAGGGTCTAGCGGATACAATGAGCAGTTCTTC
TRBV9	TRBJ1-3	NA	NA	CASSAQGVGNTIYF	TGTGCCAGCAGCGCCCAAGGAGTTGGAAACACCATATATTTT
TRBV5-1	TRBJ2-1	NA	NA	CASSLVGVDEQFF	TGCGCCAGCAGCTTGGTTGGGGTCGATGAGCAGTTCTTC
TRBV19	TRBJ2-7	NA	NA	CASRRTGQINEQYF	TGTGCCAGTAGGCGAACGGGACAAATCAACGAGCAGTACTTC
TRBV20-1	TRBJ2-5	NA	NA	CSAPGHGGPYF	TGCAGTGCCCCCGGACACGGGGGGCCGTACTTC
TRBV6-5	TRBJ1-1	few	NA	CASSYRQDTEAFF	TGTGCCAGCAGTTACAGACAGGACACTGAAGCTTTCTTT
TRBV5-6	TRBJ2-7	NA	NA	CASSLLTGRGYEQYF	TGTGCCAGCAGCCTGCTGACAGGGAGGGGCTACGAGCAGTACTTC
TRBV10-3	TRBJ1-1	NA	NA	CAISEPRPNPNTEAFF	TGTGCCATCAGTGAGCCCAGACCCAACCCGAACACTGAAGCTTTCTTT
TRBV5-6	TRBJ1-1	NA	NA	CASSLGSGRTEAFF	TGTGCCAGCAGCTTGGGCTCAGGGCGAACTGAAGCTTTCTTT
TRBV5-1	TRBJ2-7	NA	TRBD2	CASSLTGLVSYEQYF	TGCGCCAGCAGCTTAACGGGACTAGTTTCCTACGAGCAGTACTTC
TRBV5-1	TRBJ1-2	NA	NA	CASSDDMFGYTF	TGCGCCAGCAGTGACGACATGTTTGGCTACACCTTC
TRBV4-2	TRBJ2-7	NA	NA	CASSTPGTYPYEQYF	TGTGCCAGCAGCACACCAGGGACTTATCCCTACGAGCAGTACTTC
TRBV20-1	TRBJ2-3	NA	NA	CSAKMGDTQYF	TGCAGTGCTAAGATGGGAGATACGCAGTATTTT
TRBV6-5	TRBJ2-5	once	TRBD2	CASSYASGSVETQYF	TGTGCCAGCAGTTACGCTAGCGGGAGTGTAGAGACCCAGTACTTC
TRBV6-6	TRBJ1-3	NA	NA	CASSSPDPLAGNTIYF	TGTGCCAGCAGTTCCCCCGACCCTCTGGCTGGAAACACCATATATTTT
TRBV19	TRBJ2-7	NA	NA	CASSSYYEQYF	TGTGCCAGTAGTTCCTACTACGAGCAGTACTTC
TRBV28	TRBJ2-1	NA	NA	CASRDSLYSYNEQFF	TGTGCCAGCAGAGACAGCCTATACTCCTACAATGAGCAGTTCTTC
TRBV6-5	TRBJ1-2	once	NA	CASSPPGGGLYGYTF	TGTGCCAGCAGTCCCCCGGGGGGAGGCCTCTATGGCTACACCTTC
TRBV11-2	TRBJ1-2	NA	TRBD1	CASSWDGTGWGYTF	TGTGCCAGCAGCTGGGACGGGACAGGGTGGGGCTACACCTTC
TRBV7-4	TRBJ2-7	once	NA	CASSSLRWTPRPPLTRGQYF	TGTGCCAGCAGCTCCCTGAGGTGGACCCCTCGACCTCCCCTAACGCGGGGGCAGTACTTC
TRBV7-9	TRBJ2-1	NA	TRBD1	CATGTGIPYNEQFF	TGTGCCACTGGGACAGGGATCCCCTACAATGAGCAGTTCTTC
TRBV28	TRBJ2-3	NA	TRBD2	CASSASPLATSTDTQYF	TGTGCCAGCAGTGCTTCACCACTAGCGACTAGCACAGATACGCAGTATTTT
TRBV6-1	TRBJ1-4	NA	TRBD1	CASRETGRKLFF	TGTGCCAGCAGAGAGACAGGGCGGAAACTGTTTTTT
TRBV27	TRBJ2-5	once	NA	CASSLSWQTQETQYF	TGTGCCAGCAGTTTATCTTGGCAGACACAAGAGACCCAGTACTTC
TRBV7-7	TRBJ2-5	few	NA	CAGHSRDKIQETQYF	TGTGCCGGACATAGCCGGGACAAAATCCAAGAGACCCAGTACTTC